The next 30 T cell receptor beta chains were all read from a single sample in a study of liver allograft versus peripheral blood T cells. Study at large: Transplanted-liver and recipient peripheral blood T cell receptor repertoires were compared.

Each CDR3 protein gets one entry after TCRdb re-called the reads with MiXCR. The data hold more than 300 distinct CDR3 sequences, with roughly 27% observed a single time. The receptors originated from a human patient who had a liver transplant. A share of the T cells may be of graft donor origin.

By frequency in the sample, this clonotype is medium-sized. This rearrangement joins TRBV28 to TRBJ2-7, with D unresolved. Trimming shortened V by 6 bases and J by 2 bases, and 17 bases separated the two germline ends. There are 15 residues in the CDR3. Germline V lookup: CDR1 MDHEN, CDR2 SYDVKM. The CDR3 sequence: CASRKTTLPPYEQYF. CDR3 bases: TGTGCCAGCAGGAAAACGACACTTCCCCCCTACGAGCAGTACTTC.

By sample fraction, this clonotype is large (0.1 to 1%). This rearrangement joins TRBV6-2 or TRBV6-3 to TRBJ2-7; 8 bases align to TRBD2. Germline loops: CDR1 MNHEY, CDR2 SVGEGT. V shed 2 bases, J shed 3 bases, and the junction held 6 bases outside the gene matches. This CDR3 spans 15 amino acids. As DNA, the CDR3 is TGTGCCAGCAGTTACCCTGCCGCGGGAGGCTACGAGCAGTACTTC. As protein: CASSYPAAGGYEQYF.

This clonotype is termed medium-sized. V usage is TRBV12-3 or TRBV12-4 and J usage is TRBJ1-1, with D hard to call. The V gene lost 3 bases and the J gene lost 1 base, with 9 bases spanning the gap. The CDR3 sequence is 14 residues long. The CDR3 DNA reads TGTGCCAGCAGTTTCAGGACTTCGAACACTGAAGCTTTCTTT. Translation gives CASSFRTSNTEAFF.

This clonotype is medium-sized by share. The chain recombines TRBV11-2 with TRBJ2-7, with D unclear. Germline lookup yields CDR1 SGHAT and CDR2 FQNNGV. This CDR3 is built from 13 residues. Trimming removed 5 bases at V and 3 bases at J, with 11 bases between. As DNA, the CDR3 is TGTGCCAGCAGCCAAGGAGACAACTACGAGCAGTACTTC. It codes for CASSQGDNYEQYF.

This clonotype is labeled hyperexpanded. V usage is TRBV19 and J usage is TRBJ1-6; 8 bases are shared with TRBD1. This CDR3 spans 16 amino acids. V dropped 6 bases and J dropped 9; count of bases not matched to a gene: 13. Per the germline V gene, CDR1 is LNHDA and CDR2 is SQIVND (reference sequence). The CDR3 sequence: CASRSTGQGWGSPLHF. DNA of the CDR3: TGTGCCAGTAGATCAACTGGACAGGGTTGGGGTTCACCCCTCCACTTT.

The chain combines TRBV19 with TRBJ1-1; possible D gene TRBD1, 6 bases. This CDR3 is built from 11 residues. V was trimmed by 4 bases and J by 8 bases, leaving 8 bases between them. Germline CDR1 is LNHDA and CDR2 is SQIVND (reference sequence). CDR3 residues: CASSKGTEAFF. CDR3 DNA: TGTGCCAGTAGTAAAGGGACAGAAGCTTTCTTT.

This clonotype has just one count. The chain combines TRBV12-3 or TRBV12-4 with TRBJ1-2; D is possibly TRBD1 (5 bases). There are 14 residues in the CDR3. V was cut by 8 bases and J by 5 bases, with 18 bases left in between. The CDR3 loop is CASLPGPQLYGYTF. CDR3 bases: TGTGCCAGCCTACCGGGACCGCAGCTTTATGGCTACACCTTC.

The chain uses TRBV29-1 and TRBJ2-7, with TRBD1 identical over 9 bases. V lost 5 bases to trimming and J lost 6 bases; unmatched junction nucleotides: 8. Germline V gene lookup returns CDR1 SQVTM and CDR2 ANQGSEA. The CDR3 totals 13 residues. The CDR3 DNA reads as TGCAGCGTTACGCCCACAGGGGGCGGCGAGCAGTACTTC. It yields the protein CSVTPTGGGEQYF.

In this sample, this clonotype is medium-sized. The chain employs TRBV7-2 and TRBJ2-7, with TRBD1 identical over 10 bases. Losses at the gene ends were 0 bases for V and 2 bases for J; bases not matched to a gene: 4. The CDR3 totals 16 residues. Per germline, CDR1 SGHTA and CDR2 FQGNSA. The CDR3 coding sequence is TGTGCCAGCAGCTTAGCGGGAGGACAGGGGGCCTACGAGCAGTACTTC. Protein sequence: CASSLAGGQGAYEQYF.

In this sample, this clonotype is hyperexpanded. The gene calls are TRBV6-6 and TRBJ2-7, with 7 bases lining up with TRBD1. Trimming removed 2 bases from V and 2 bases from J; junction bases left unmatched: 3. Germline V gene lookup returns CDR1 MNHNY and CDR2 SVGAGI (reference sequence). CDR3 length equals 14 residues. The CDR3 reads CASSYEQGAYEQYF. The CDR3 DNA reads as TGTGCCAGCAGTTACGAGCAGGGGGCCTACGAGCAGTACTTC.

This clonotype is large within its sample. This sequence joins TRBV5-6 and TRBJ2-3; TRBD2 is a possible D gene (5 bases). The germline CDR1 and CDR2 sequences are SGHDT and YYEEEE. Trimming removed 3 bases from V and 2 bases from J, with 16 bases in between. The CDR3 length is 16 residues. The CDR3 loop reads CASSYAKDSYTDTQYF. In DNA, the CDR3 is TGTGCCAGCAGCTACGCTAAGGACTCATACACAGATACGCAGTATTTT.

This clonotype counts as large. This sequence joins TRBV7-9 and TRBJ1-2; D is possibly TRBD1 (5 bases). The CDR3 contains 18 residues. Germline V gene lookup returns CDR1 SEHNR and CDR2 FQNEAQ (reference sequence). V shed 4 bases and J shed 3 bases, with 24 bases lying between them. The CDR3, as DNA: TGTGCCAGCAGCTATCATACCCTTGGGACCGCCGCCCACTATGGCTACACCTTC. Amino acids: CASSYHTLGTAAHYGYTF.

Notes on this clonotype: A far larger clone is a single base away, which makes a read error likely. The CDR3 reads CASSQLAGGTDTQYF. The CDR3 region has the DNA TGTGCCAGCAGTCAACTAGCGGGAGGGACAGATACGCAGTATTTT. This chain uses TRBV6-2 or TRBV6-3 with TRBJ2-3; 13 positions agree with TRBD2. With 5 bases clipped from V and 3 bases from J, the junction kept 2 bases outside the gene matches. The CDR3 consists of 15 residues. The germline V gene encodes CDR1 MNHEY and CDR2 SVGEGT.

By frequency in the sample, this clonotype is medium-sized. J is TRBJ1-5 and V is TRBV27; D gene unclear. Trimming removed 1 base from V and 7 bases from J, with 14 bases in between. This CDR3 has 15 amino acids. CDR1 is MNHEY, CDR2 SMNVEV, per germline (reference sequence). CDR3 nucleotide sequence: TGTGCCAGCAGTTTATTGCCCGGGTTCGGCCAGCCCCAGCATTTT. It codes for CASSLLPGFGQPQHF.

By proportion, this clonotype is medium-sized (0.01 to 0.1%). The V and J genes are TRBV6-5 and TRBJ2-5; D gene unclear. V was pared by 2 bases and J by 5 bases, with 18 bases between. This CDR3 contains 16 residues. The germline V gene encodes CDR1 MNHEY and CDR2 SVGAGI. CDR3 protein: CASSYSWLSGMETQYF. The CDR3 nucleotides are TGTGCCAGCAGTTACAGCTGGCTATCGGGTATGGAGACCCAGTACTTC.

This clonotype was observed a few times. The V gene is TRBV30, the J gene TRBJ1-2; D perhaps matches TRBD1 (5 bases). V lost 6 bases and J 5 bases, leaving 16 bases between the germline ends. The CDR3 spans 13 residues. Germline V lookup: CDR1 GTSNPN, CDR2 SVGIG (reference sequence). This CDR3 reads CACTQGVRYGYTF. CDR3 DNA sequence: TGTGCCTGCACTCAGGGAGTTAGGTATGGCTACACCTTC.

The rearrangement joins TRBV13 to TRBJ2-7; D call uncertain. Trimming cost V 7 bases and J 7 bases, with 17 bases left between them. The CDR3 runs 13 residues. The germline V gene has CDR1 PRHDT and CDR2 FYEKMQ (reference sequence). CDR3 in DNA: TGTGCCAGCAACAGACGTGGCTTCTTAGAGCAGTACTTC. Translating it yields CASNRRGFLEQYF.

This chain joins TRBV6-6 and TRBJ2-1, with TRBD2 matching 8 bases. In germline, CDR1 is MNHNY, CDR2 SVGAGI (reference sequence). This CDR3 region has 13 residues. Unmatched junction bases numbered 2, after V lost 5 bases and J lost 5 bases. CDR3 DNA sequence: TGTGCCAGCAGTGAAGCGGGGGACAATGAGCAGTTCTTC. Amino acid sequence: CASSEAGDNEQFF.

The J gene is TRBJ2-5, the V gene TRBV6-5; 8 positions agree with TRBD2. The CDR3 sequence is 14 residues long. The germline gives CDR1 MNHEY, CDR2 SVGAGI. The V segment lost 5 bases and the J segment 2 bases; nucleotides outside the gene matches: 4. The CDR3 DNA reads TGTGCCAGCAGTGAAGCGGGGGCACAAGAGACCCAGTACTTC. Translated, it gives CASSEAGAQETQYF.

CDR3 nucleotides: TGTGCCTGGAGCATCTCGGACATTTTGAACACTGAAGCTTTCTTT. Encoded protein: CAWSISDILNTEAFF. The V gene is TRBV30, the J gene TRBJ1-1; D might be TRBD1 (5 bases). Germline V gives CDR1 GTSNPN, CDR2 SVGIG (reference sequence). This CDR3 spans 15 amino acids. Trimming left V 3 bases short and J 0 bases short, with 14 bases between. The full variable domain, its missing parts supplied by reference TRBV30 and TRBJ1-1, is SQTIHQWPATLVQPVGSPLSLECTVEGTSNPNLYWYRQAAGRGLQLLFYSVGIGQISSEVPQNLSASRPQDRQFILSSKKLLLSDSGFYLCAWSISDILNTEAFFGQGTRLTVV.

This clonotype was detected only once. The rearrangement links TRBV13 to TRBJ2-1, with D maybe TRBD2 (7 bases). Deletions cut 8 bases from V and 7 bases from J, with 12 bases between. Germline CDR1 PRHDT, CDR2 FYEKMQ (reference sequence). The CDR3 is made up of 12 amino acids. The CDR3 region is CASGGGVNEQFF. CDR3 nucleotides: TGTGCCAGCGGAGGGGGGGTGAATGAGCAGTTCTTC.

Regarding this clonotype: The junction does not match germline at one end; this may be a read error. The rearrangement uses TRBV11-2 and TRBJ2-7, with 7 bases identical to TRBD1. Germline V lookup: CDR1 SGHAT, CDR2 FQNNGV. This CDR3 comprises 14 residues. CDR3 protein: CANSLETGPYEQYF. As DNA, the CDR3 is TGTGCCAACAGCTTGGAGACAGGGCCGTACGAGCAGTACTTC.

The chain is built from TRBV5-5 and TRBJ1-5; the D is unclear. CDR1 is SGHKS, CDR2 YYEKEE, per germline (reference sequence). The ends were cut back, 1 base at V and 6 bases at J, with 14 bases in the middle. CDR3 length: 15 amino acids. The CDR3 sequence is CASSLTGLGGQPQHF. The CDR3 DNA reads TGTGCCAGCAGCTTGACCGGGCTGGGCGGTCAGCCCCAGCATTTT.

Judged by abundance, this clonotype is medium-sized. The DNA of the CDR3 is TGTGCCAGCAGCCCCCGGACGGGGACAGATACGCAGTATTTT. This encodes CASSPRTGTDTQYF. This chain joins TRBV11-1 and TRBJ2-3, with a tentative D call TRBD2 (5 bases). Germline CDR1 and CDR2: SGHAT and FQDESV (reference sequence). Trimming stripped 5 bases from V and 3 bases from J, with 12 bases between. The CDR3 is made up of 14 amino acids.

The chain links TRBV2 to TRBJ2-7; D may correspond to TRBD1 or TRBD2 (5 bases each). Germline V gene sequence: CDR1 SNHLY, CDR2 FYNNEI. This CDR3 spans 14 amino acids. V was clipped by 2 bases and J by 0 bases, with 8 bases between them. The DNA for the CDR3 is TGTGCCAGCAGTGAATGGGGACGCTCCTACGAGCAGTACTTC. Amino acid sequence: CASSEWGRSYEQYF. Drawing the rest from reference TRBV2 and TRBJ2-7, the complete variable domain is EPEVTQTPSHQVTQMGQEVILRCVPISNHLYFYWYRQILGQKVEFLVSFYNNEISEKSEIFDDQFSVERPDGSNFTLKIRSTKLEDSAMYFCASSEWGRSYEQYFGPGTRLTVT.

To note about this clonotype: A single base is all that separates this from a far larger clone, so a read error is likely. The chain couples TRBV27 to TRBJ2-1; the match to TRBD1 covers 10 bases. The end of the DNA aligns better with TRBJ1-2, so the J call may be wrong. CDR1 is MNHEY and CDR2 is SMNVEV in the germline V gene (reference sequence). This CDR3 comprises 15 residues. The chain's CDR3 is CASSRQGASIRGYTF. DNA of the CDR3: TGTGCCAGCAGCCGACAGGGGGCATCGATTCGTGGCTACACCTTC.

This clonotype is large. This rearrangement joins TRBV6-5 to TRBJ2-1; TRBD1 or TRBD2 may be the D gene (6 bases each). Trimming left V 0 bases short and J 6 bases short, with 18 bases between. Germline V CDR1 and CDR2: MNHEY, SVGAGI. The length of the CDR3 is 17 residues. CDR3 sequence: CASSYSIPGASRNEQFF. DNA of the CDR3: TGTGCCAGCAGTTACTCGATTCCGGGGGCCTCCCGCAATGAGCAGTTCTTC.

Turning to this clonotype: It is likely a read error: a sequence one base away is far more abundant. The chain couples TRBV27 to TRBJ2-1; 9 nucleotides align to TRBD2. V dropped 2 bases and J dropped 10; count of bases not matched to a gene: 12. The V gene's germline CDR1 is MNHEY and CDR2 SMNVEV (reference sequence). This CDR3 is built from 16 residues. The CDR3 nucleotides are TGTGCCAGCAGTTTACTGGCGGGAGGGCCTTTGGACGAGCAGTTCTTC. Its translation: CASSLLAGGPLDEQFF.

In its sample, this clonotype ranks as large. V and J are TRBV27 and TRBJ2-7; unclear D gene. V shed 2 bases and J shed 0 bases, with 8 bases lying between them. Germline values: CDR1 MNHEY, CDR2 SMNVEV (reference sequence). CDR3 length: 14 amino acids. The CDR3 DNA is TGTGCCAGCAGTTTACGACCCGACTCCTACGAGCAGTACTTC. This translates into CASSLRPDSYEQYF.

About this clonotype: This clone may be a read error of a much larger clone one base away. No conserved phenylalanine or tryptophan is present at the end of the CDR3, so a read error is the likely explanation. The J gene is TRBJ2-7, the V gene TRBV13; possible D gene TRBD1, 6 bases. The CDR3 consists of 15 residues. The germline V gene has CDR1 PRHDT and CDR2 FYEKMQ (reference sequence). The germline V and J ends were trimmed by 5 bases and 6 bases, with 20 bases remaining between them. The CDR3 region has the DNA TGTGCCAGCAGCGCCCAGACTCCTGAGGGGGTCGAGCAGTACATC. Its translation is CASSAQTPEGVEQYI.